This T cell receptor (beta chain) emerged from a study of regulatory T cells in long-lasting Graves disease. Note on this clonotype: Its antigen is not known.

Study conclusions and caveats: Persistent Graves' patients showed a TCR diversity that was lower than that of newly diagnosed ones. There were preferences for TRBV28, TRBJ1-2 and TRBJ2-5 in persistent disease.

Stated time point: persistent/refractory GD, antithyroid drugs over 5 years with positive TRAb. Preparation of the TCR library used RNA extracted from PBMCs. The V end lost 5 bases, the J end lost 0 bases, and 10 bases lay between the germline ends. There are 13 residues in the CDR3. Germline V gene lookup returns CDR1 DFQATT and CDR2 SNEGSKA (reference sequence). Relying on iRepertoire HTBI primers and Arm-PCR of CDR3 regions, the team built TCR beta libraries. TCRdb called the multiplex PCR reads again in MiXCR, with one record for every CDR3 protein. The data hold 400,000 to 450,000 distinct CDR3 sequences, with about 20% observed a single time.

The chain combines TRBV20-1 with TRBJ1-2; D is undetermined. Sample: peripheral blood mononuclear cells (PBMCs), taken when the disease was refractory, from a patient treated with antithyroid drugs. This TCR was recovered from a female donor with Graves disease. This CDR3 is CSAGVGTNYGYTF. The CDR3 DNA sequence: TGCAGTGCTGGGGTAGGGACTAACTATGGCTACACCTTC.